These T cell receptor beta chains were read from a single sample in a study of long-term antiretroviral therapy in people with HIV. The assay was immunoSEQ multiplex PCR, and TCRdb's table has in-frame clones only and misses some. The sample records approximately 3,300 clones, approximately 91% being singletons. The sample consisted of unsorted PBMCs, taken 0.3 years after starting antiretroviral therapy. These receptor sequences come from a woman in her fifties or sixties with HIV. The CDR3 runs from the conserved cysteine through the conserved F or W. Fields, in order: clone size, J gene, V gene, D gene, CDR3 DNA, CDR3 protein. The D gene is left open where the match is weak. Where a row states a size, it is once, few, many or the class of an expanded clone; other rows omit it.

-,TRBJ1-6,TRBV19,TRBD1,TGTGCCAGTAGTCAACAGGGGTTGAATTCACCCCTCCACTTT,CASSQQGLNSPLHF
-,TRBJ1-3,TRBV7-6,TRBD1,TGTGCCAGCAGCCCGATGGCGGACAGGGGGCGTGGAAACACCATATATTTT,CASSPMADRGRGNTIYF
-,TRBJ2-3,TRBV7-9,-,TGTGCCAGCAGCTTCTCGAACGCGCAGTATTTT,CASSFSNAQYF
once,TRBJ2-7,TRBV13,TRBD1,TGTGCCAGCAGCTTAGGCCTGTGGGGGACAGGGGGCGAGCAGTACTTC,CASSLGLWGTGGEQYF
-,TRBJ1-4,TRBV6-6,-,TGTGCCAGCAGTACCCGGGGGTCAACTAATGAAAAACTGTTTTTT,CASSTRGSTNEKLFF
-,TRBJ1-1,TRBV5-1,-,TGCGCCAGCAGCTTGTCTCTTGAGGGTGGCACTGAAGCTTTCTTT,CASSLSLEGGTEAFF
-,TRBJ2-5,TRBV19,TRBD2,TGTGCCAGTAGTGCTACTAGCGGGGGCCGAGAGACCCAGTACTTC,CASSATSGGRETQYF
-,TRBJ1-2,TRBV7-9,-,TGTGCCAGCAGCAAGGTTTCGGGATCAGCTAACTATGGCTACACCTTC,CASSKVSGSANYGYTF
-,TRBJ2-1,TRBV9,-,TGTGCCAGCAGCGTAGGGATTCACAATGAGCAGTTCTTC,CASSVGIHNEQFF
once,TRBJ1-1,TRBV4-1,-,TGCGCCAGCAGCCTCTCCGGCCAGGGTGTGAACACTGAAGCTTTCTTT,CASSLSGQGVNTEAFF
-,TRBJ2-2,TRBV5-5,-,TGTGCCAGCAGCAATACCCCCCTTCTGGGGTTCGCCGGGGAGCTGTTTTTT,CASSNTPLLGFAGELFF
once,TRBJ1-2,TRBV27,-,TGTGCCAGCAGTGTCCGGGGACCTAACTATGGCTACACCTTC,CASSVRGPNYGYTF
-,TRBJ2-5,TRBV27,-,TGTGCCACACGAACCTTCGGTGTTGGGGGTGGAGAGACCCAGTACTTC,CATRTFGVGGGETQYF
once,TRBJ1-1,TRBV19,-,TGTGCCAGCCTGGGGGAGGACCTACCGGACACTGAAGCTTTCTTT,CASLGEDLPDTEAFF
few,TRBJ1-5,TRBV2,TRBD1,TGTGCCAGCAGTGGCGGGGGGCGGGACAGAAGAATCAATCAGCCCCAGCATTTT,CASSGGGRDRRINQPQHF
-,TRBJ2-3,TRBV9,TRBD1,TGTGCCAGCACCACAGGGGTCAACACAGATACGCAGTATTTT,CASTTGVNTDTQYF
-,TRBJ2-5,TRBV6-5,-,TGTGCCAGCAGGGACACAGGGAGGGAGACCCAGTACTTC,CASRDTGRETQYF
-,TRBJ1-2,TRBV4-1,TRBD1,TGCGCCAGCAGCCAAGAGCCGGGACAGATGTTCTATGGCTACACCTTC,CASSQEPGQMFYGYTF
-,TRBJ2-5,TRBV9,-,TGTGCCAGCAGCTTTGGACTTTGCGTTTTACCGGAGACCCAGTACTTC,CASSFGLCVLPETQYF
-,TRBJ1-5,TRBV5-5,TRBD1,TGTGCCAGCAGCCGGGACAGCGGCAATCAGCCCCAGCATTTT,CASSRDSGNQPQHF
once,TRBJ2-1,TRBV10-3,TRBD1,TGTGCCATCAGTGAGGGACAGGGAGCTTACAATGAGCAGTTCTTC,CAISEGQGAYNEQFF
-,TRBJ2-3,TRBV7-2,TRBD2,TGTGCCAGCAGCCAGACTAGCGGGACAGATACGCAGTATTTT,CASSQTSGTDTQYF
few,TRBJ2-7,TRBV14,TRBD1,TGTGCCAGCAGCGTGCGACAGGGGCCCTACGAGCAGTACTTC,CASSVRQGPYEQYF
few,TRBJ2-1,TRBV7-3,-,TGTGCCAGCAGCTTAACCGTGGGGACCTCCTACAATGAGCAGTTCTTC,CASSLTVGTSYNEQFF
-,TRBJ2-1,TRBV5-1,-,TGCGCCAGCAGCTGGACCGGGACACATAACAATGAGCAGTTCTTC,CASSWTGTHNNEQFF
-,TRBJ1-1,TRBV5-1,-,TGCGCCAGCAGCTTGGGAGGCGCTAGCAAGGCTTTCTTT,CASSLGGASKAFF
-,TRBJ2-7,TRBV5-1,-,TGCGCCAGCAGCTTGACGCCCTACGAGCAGTACTTC,CASSLTPYEQYF
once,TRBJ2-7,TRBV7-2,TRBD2,TGTGCCAGCAGCTTAGCCAGACTAGCGGGCTCCTACGAGCAGTACTTC,CASSLARLAGSYEQYF